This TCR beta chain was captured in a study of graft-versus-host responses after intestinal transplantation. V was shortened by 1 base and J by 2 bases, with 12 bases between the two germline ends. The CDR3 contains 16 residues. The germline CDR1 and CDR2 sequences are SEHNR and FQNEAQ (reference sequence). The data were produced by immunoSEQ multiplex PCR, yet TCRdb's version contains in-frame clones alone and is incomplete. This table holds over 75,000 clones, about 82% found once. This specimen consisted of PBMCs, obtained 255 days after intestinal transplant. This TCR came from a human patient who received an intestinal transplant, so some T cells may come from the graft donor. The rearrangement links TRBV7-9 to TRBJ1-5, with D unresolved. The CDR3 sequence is CASSLVAGVGNQPQHF. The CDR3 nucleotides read TGTGCCAGCAGCTTAGTGGCGGGAGTGGGCAATCAGCCCCAGCATTTT.